These T cell receptor beta chains were read from a single sample in a study of T-cell reconstitution after alpha-beta-depleted transplantation in children. TCRdb reprocessed the PCR reads via MiXCR and lists one record per CDR3 protein. The sample has under 150,000 distinct CDR3 sequences; around a tenth are singletons. Specimen: PBMCs, mostly from graft donor cells, collected 180 days after TCRalphabeta/CD19-depleted stem cell transplant. These receptors were taken from a girl less than two years old who had a stem cell transplant for combined immunodeficiency, so the T cells may come from the graft donor. Both conserved end residues are part of each CDR3. Each record gives: D gene, clone size, V gene, J gene, CDR3 protein, CDR3 DNA. The D gene is left open where the match is weak. Expanded clones are given a class, and other clones once, few, many or no size at all.

>NA|NA|TRBV7-8|TRBJ1-5
CASSLFLGLLSNQPQHF
TGTGCCAGCAGCTTATTCTTGGGCTTACTAAGCAATCAGCCCCAGCATTTT
>TRBD2|NA|TRBV27|TRBJ2-1
CASSLKASGRALNEQFF
TGTGCCAGCAGTTTAAAGGCTAGCGGGAGGGCCCTCAATGAGCAGTTCTTC
>NA|many|TRBV7-2|TRBJ1-2
CASSLATGTYGYTF
TGTGCCAGCAGCTTAGCAACAGGGACTTATGGCTACACCTTC
>NA|NA|TRBV9|TRBJ2-3
CASSVETGDWSTDTQYF
TGTGCCAGCAGCGTGGAAACAGGGGACTGGAGCACAGATACGCAGTATTTT
>NA|NA|TRBV16|TRBJ1-3
CASSHRNTIYF
TGTGCCAGCAGCCACAGAAACACCATATATTTT
>NA|few|TRBV27|TRBJ2-3
CASSPSRQGWNTQYF
TGTGCCAGCAGCCCCAGTAGGCAGGGGTGGAATACGCAGTATTTT
>TRBD1|few|TRBV20-1|TRBJ1-1
CSARDPGQGNTEAFF
TGCAGTGCTAGAGATCCTGGACAGGGCAACACTGAAGCTTTCTTT
>TRBD2|NA|TRBV6-1|TRBJ2-7
CASRGTSGVSYEQYF
TGTGCCAGCAGGGGAACTAGCGGGGTTTCCTACGAGCAGTACTTC
>TRBD2|many|TRBV29-1|TRBJ2-5
CSVLGVAGRGETQYF
TGCAGCGTTCTGGGGGTAGCGGGGCGTGGAGAGACCCAGTACTTC
>NA|NA|TRBV29-1|TRBJ2-1
CSVEDPLALSYNEQFF
TGCAGCGTTGAAGATCCTCTAGCGCTCTCCTACAATGAGCAGTTCTTC
>NA|NA|TRBV7-6|TRBJ2-5
CATGHQETQYF
TGTGCTACAGGACACCAAGAGACCCAGTACTTC
>NA|few|TRBV28|TRBJ2-3
CASSFIATDTQYF
TGTGCCAGCAGTTTCATAGCGACAGATACGCAGTATTTT
>NA|few|TRBV24-1|TRBJ2-2
CATSDYTGELFF
TGTGCCACCAGTGATTACACCGGGGAGCTGTTTTTT
>TRBD2|NA|TRBV12-3/TRBV12-4|TRBJ2-1
CASSLGGRAFGKDEQFF
TGTGCCAGCAGTTTAGGCGGGAGGGCCTTTGGGAAGGATGAGCAGTTCTTC
>NA|many|TRBV28|TRBJ2-1
CASRPDYNEQFF
TGTGCCAGCAGACCCGATTACAATGAGCAGTTCTTC
>NA|few|TRBV7-2|TRBJ2-7
CASSSLGLRDEQYF
TGTGCCAGCAGCTCTCTTGGGCTCAGGGACGAGCAGTACTTC
>TRBD1|NA|TRBV12-3/TRBV12-4|TRBJ2-7
CASSPLPDRVNEQYF
TGTGCCAGCAGTCCGCTCCCGGACAGGGTGAACGAGCAGTACTTC
>NA|many|TRBV7-3|TRBJ2-3
CASSLWGLSTDTQYF
TGTGCCAGCAGCTTATGGGGACTCTCCACAGATACGCAGTATTTT
>NA|few|TRBV10-3|TRBJ2-3
CAIRSSVGTDTQYF
TGTGCCATCAGGTCTAGCGTAGGCACAGATACGCAGTATTTT
>TRBD2|few|TRBV20-1|TRBJ2-5
CSARVLAGSWQETQYF
TGCAGTGCTAGAGTCCTAGCGGGTTCCTGGCAAGAGACCCAGTACTTC
>NA|NA|TRBV19|TRBJ2-7
CASSIRASSYEQYF
TGTGCCAGTAGTATAAGGGCTAGCTCCTACGAGCAGTACTTC
>NA|NA|TRBV14|TRBJ2-7
CASSHVSFHEQYF
TGTGCCAGCAGCCATGTTAGTTTCCACGAGCAGTACTTC
>TRBD2|NA|TRBV29-1|TRBJ2-5
CSVEDPSGSVETQYF
TGCAGCGTTGAAGATCCTAGCGGGAGTGTGGAGACCCAGTACTTC
>TRBD1|few|TRBV10-3|TRBJ2-3
CAVQGDWTDTQYF
TGTGCCGTACAGGGGGATTGGACAGATACGCAGTATTTT
>NA|many|TRBV21-1|TRBJ2-7
CASTPRQGRFNEQYF
TGTGCCAGCACCCCTCGACAGGGGAGGTTTAACGAGCAGTACTTC
>NA|NA|TRBV5-1|TRBJ2-7
CASSPRGRGAFYEQYF
TGCGCCAGCAGCCCCCGGGGCAGGGGGGCCTTTTACGAGCAGTACTTC
>NA|NA|TRBV29-1|TRBJ1-1
CSVEVPGGRNTEAFF
TGCAGCGTTGAAGTCCCGGGCGGGCGGAACACTGAAGCTTTCTTT
>NA|NA|TRBV20-1|TRBJ2-7
CSAWVTTSEQYF
TGCAGTGCTTGGGTTACAACCAGCGAGCAGTACTTC
>NA|few|TRBV7-2|TRBJ1-6
CASSLGAYPHPLHF
TGTGCCAGCAGCTTAGGTGCCTACCCGCATCCCCTCCACTTT
>TRBD1|few|TRBV7-2|TRBJ2-5
CASSSPDRVQETQYF
TGTGCCAGCAGCTCGCCAGACAGGGTACAAGAGACCCAGTACTTC
>NA|few|TRBV6-1|TRBJ2-2
CASSDPFYTGELFF
TGTGCCAGCAGTGACCCCTTTTACACCGGGGAGCTGTTTTTT
>TRBD2|few|TRBV7-6|TRBJ2-3
CASSLWVSGAGTDTQYF
TGTGCCAGCAGCTTATGGGTCAGCGGGGCCGGGACAGATACGCAGTATTTT
>TRBD1|few|TRBV4-3|TRBJ2-5
CASSHGTGIQETQYF
TGCGCCAGCAGCCACGGGACAGGGATCCAAGAGACCCAGTACTTC
>NA|once|TRBV5-1|TRBJ2-1
CASRPRSASSTYDEQFF
TGCGCCAGCAGGCCACGGTCTGCTAGCTCTACTTACGATGAGCAGTTCTTC
>NA|few|TRBV12-3/TRBV12-4|TRBJ2-7
CASSPAPGGSYEQYF
TGTGCCAGCAGTCCAGCCCCCGGGGGCTCCTACGAGCAGTACTTC
>TRBD1|few|TRBV4-3|TRBJ2-3
CASSQDNSGTGWETDTQYF
TGCGCCAGCAGCCAAGATAATTCGGGGACAGGGTGGGAGACAGATACGCAGTATTTT
>NA|many|TRBV27|TRBJ2-6
CASSSALGANVLTF
TGTGCCAGCAGTTCAGCCTTGGGGGCCAACGTCCTGACTTTC
>NA|NA|TRBV19|TRBJ1-1
CASKPTDRTAFF
TGTGCCAGCAAGCCGACGGACAGAACCGCTTTCTTT
>NA|few|TRBV29-1|TRBJ2-7
CSVVGKFYEQYF
TGCAGCGTCGTCGGGAAGTTCTACGAGCAGTACTTC
>NA|few|TRBV2|TRBJ2-5
CASNGVYDTQETQYF
TGTGCCAGCAACGGGGTTTACGACACGCAAGAGACCCAGTACTTC
>NA|NA|TRBV18|TRBJ2-5
CASSPRTLRETQYF
TGTGCCAGCTCACCACGGACTCTCCGGGAGACCCAGTACTTC